The 9 T cell receptor beta chains presented below share a single source sample, sequenced in a study of beta chain features in type 1 diabetes. The entirety of the isolated RNA underwent reverse transcription, so expressed TCRB transcripts were sequenced. The method was immunoSEQ multiplex PCR; TCRdb's version includes in-frame clones alone and lacks a portion of them. The repertoire consists of hundreds of thousands of clones, with around 15% occurring once and the leading ten covering more than 6.5%. Sequencing used central memory CD4+ T cells from blood. The receptors were sampled from a man aged 25 to 40 in good health.

The chain couples TRBV2 to TRBJ2-7; D ambiguous. V was trimmed by 6 bases and J by 1 base, leaving 13 bases between them. The CDR3 loop spans 14 amino acids. From germline, CDR1 is SNHLY and CDR2 FYNNEI. The DNA of the CDR3 is TGTGCCAGCAGCCCTACGCGTGGTTCCTACGAGCAGTACGTC. It translates to CASSPTRGSYEQYV.

This clone was observed a handful of times. V gene TRBV2 combines with J gene TRBJ2-2, with D possibly matching TRBD2 (6 bases). CDR1 and CDR2 from the germline V gene are SNHLY and FYNNEI. The CDR3 extends over 13 amino acids. The germline V and J ends were trimmed by 5 bases and 6 bases, with 10 bases remaining between them. The CDR3 region has the DNA TGTGCCAGCAGTTCCGGGACTCCCGGGGAGCTGTTTTTT. This translates into CASSSGTPGELFF.

In this sample, this clone turned up a few times. This chain uses TRBV5-6 with TRBJ2-7, with 9 bases lining up with TRBD1. J was trimmed by 5 bases and V by 3 bases; bases with no gene match: 6. The germline CDR1 and CDR2 sequences are SGHDT and YYEEEE. CDR3 size: 14 residues. This CDR3 reads CASSSRQGVHEQYF. The CDR3 DNA sequence: TGTGCCAGCAGCTCACGACAGGGGGTCCACGAGCAGTACTTC. Complete variable domain (other parts from reference TRBV5-6 and TRBJ2-7): DAGVTQSPTHLIKTRGQQVTLRCSPKSGHDTVSWYQQALGQGPQFIFQYYEEEERQRGNFPDRFSGHQFPNYSSELNVNALLLGDSALYLCASSSRQGVHEQYFGPGTRLTVT.

Comment on this clone: This CDR3 is also generated by other DNA sequences in the sample. This chain connects TRBV20-1 to TRBJ2-2; no clear D. Germline lookup yields CDR1 DFQATT and CDR2 SNEGSKA (reference sequence). V gave up 5 bases and J gave up 4 bases, with 5 bases separating them. There are 11 residues in the CDR3. The DNA for the CDR3 is TGCAGTGCTGGGCGCACCGGGGAGCTGTTTTTT. It yields the protein CSAGRTGELFF.

This clone was seen a single time. The V and J genes are TRBV6-6 and TRBJ1-6; 10 positions agree with TRBD1. The CDR3 consists of 15 residues. The V and J ends lost 6 bases and 12 bases, in that order; junction bases with no gene match: 11. Germline lookup yields CDR1 MNHNY and CDR2 SVGAGI (reference sequence). CDR3 region: CASSSPGQGTLPLHF. CDR3 coding DNA: TGTGCCAGCAGCTCCCCGGGACAGGGGACCCTACCCCTCCACTTT.

This clone has only a few counts. J is TRBJ2-1 and V is TRBV9; TRBD2 agrees at 7 bases. With V trimmed by 0 bases and J by 3 bases, 3 bases remained unmatched. The CDR3 consists of 15 residues. CDR1 and CDR2 (germline): SGDLS, YYNGEE. The CDR3 DNA reads TGTGCCAGCAGCGTAGCTACGGGGGGCTACAATGAGCAGTTCTTC. Amino acids: CASSVATGGYNEQFF.

The table lists this clone with a few counts. The chain recombines TRBV11-3 with TRBJ1-1, with TRBD1 matching over 7 bases. The germline V gene encodes CDR1 SGHNT and CDR2 YENEEA. CDR3 size: 15 residues. V lost 5 bases and J lost 10; bases outside the gene matches: 16. The CDR3 region has the DNA TGTGCCAGCAGCCTTACAGGGGATTGGGTACTGGGAGCTTTCTTT. This codes for CASSLTGDWVLGAFF.

With regard to this clone: Additional DNA sequences in this sample encode the identical CDR3. The chain couples TRBV7-2 to TRBJ1-1; no reliable D call. This CDR3 comprises 13 residues. Germline V lookup: CDR1 SGHTA, CDR2 FQGNSA. With 4 bases removed from V and 5 bases from J, the gap between germline ends came to 11 bases. Here the CDR3 reads CASSSPLGTEAFF. CDR3 sequence (DNA): TGTGCCAGCAGCTCCCCTCTCGGGACTGAAGCTTTCTTT. Drawing the rest from reference TRBV7-2 and TRBJ1-1, the complete variable domain is GAGVSQSPSNKVTEKGKDVELRCDPISGHTALYWYRQSLGQGLEFLIYFQGNSAPDKSGLPSDRFSAERTGGSVSTLTIQRTQQEDSAVYLCASSSPLGTEAFFGQGTRLTVV.

The chain uses TRBV7-9 and TRBJ2-2, with 9 bases matching TRBD2. The CDR3 extends over 16 amino acids. Germline V lookup: CDR1 SEHNR, CDR2 FQNEAQ (reference sequence). The junction had 0 bases not matched to a gene; V was cut back by 1 base and J by 0 bases. For the CDR3, the DNA is TGTGCCAGCAGCTTAGGACTAGCGGCGAACACCGGGGAGCTGTTTTTT. This translates into CASSLGLAANTGELFF. The full variable domain, its missing parts supplied by reference TRBV7-9 and TRBJ2-2, is DTGVSQNPRHKITKRGQNVTFRCDPISEHNRLYWYRQTLGQGPEFLTYFQNEAQLEKSRLLSDRFSAERPKGSFSTLEIQRTEQGDSAMYLCASSLGLAANTGELFFGEGSRLTVL.